One and the same sample provided the 3 T cell receptor beta chains below, sequenced in a study of blood T cell repertoires in COVID-19. Using immunoSEQ multiplex PCR, the repertoire was profiled, and TCRdb retains in-frame clones only, with some absent. The sample lists roughly 63,000 clones; over 70% were seen once. The sample taken for sequencing was peripheral blood. These receptors all come from a human donor in a cohort sampled during active COVID-19.

The chain combines TRBV5-1 with TRBJ2-5, with no clear D. CDR3 length: 14 residues. The V gene's germline CDR1 is SGHRS and CDR2 YFSETQ. Trimming shortened V by 2 bases and J by 2 bases, and 10 bases separated the two germline ends. Here the CDR3 reads CASSFSGWQETQYF. The CDR3 nucleotides are TGCGCCAGCAGCTTTTCCGGGTGGCAAGAGACCCAGTACTTC. Full variable domain (missing parts from reference TRBV5-1 and TRBJ2-5): KAGVTQTPRYLIKTRGQQVTLSCSPISGHRSVSWYQQTPGQGLQFLFEYFSETQRNKGNFPGRFSGRQFSNSRSEMNVSTLELGDSALYLCASSFSGWQETQYFGPGTRLLVL.

The chain links TRBV28 to TRBJ1-6; tentative D call: TRBD1 (6 bases). Trimming took 6 bases from V and 2 from J, leaving 14 bases between them. The CDR3 is 16 amino acids. Germline CDR1 reads MDHEN; CDR2 reads SYDVKM. The CDR3 region has the DNA TGTGCCAGCAGCCCTCAGGGGATCCCCTATAATTCACCCCTCCACTTT. Protein sequence: CASSPQGIPYNSPLHF.

The J gene is TRBJ1-2, the V gene TRBV27; 7 bases align to TRBD1. Germline CDR1 reads MNHEY; CDR2 reads SMNVEV (reference sequence). Germline trimming cut 6 bases from V and 1 base from J; bases unmatched to any gene: 2. The CDR3 runs 13 residues. The CDR3 DNA is TGTGCCAGCAGCCCAGGGGGTAACTATGGCTACACCTTC. Translation gives CASSPGGNYGYTF.